The 25 T cell receptor beta chains reported below all come from one sample, sequenced in a study of human T cells and chemical hapten exposure. Each CDR3 protein is one row after TCRdb ran MiXCR on the RACE reads. In the table there are about 340,000 distinct CDR3 sequences, 5.5% to 8% of which are singletons. The time point: patch test 1, 2 weeks after DPC sensitization. The treatment: therapeutic diphenylcyclopropenone sensitization with weekly scalp DPC. The sequenced sample was whole blood, obtained in connection with sensitization to the hapten diphenylcyclopropenone (DPC). The receptors were sampled from a woman younger than 30 with alopecia areata. Some clones in this sample may be carry-over from other donors' samples.

This clonotype has just a few counts. This sequence joins TRBV7-2 and TRBJ2-3, with a weak D call TRBD1 (7 bases). The germline V and J ends were trimmed by 5 bases and 8 bases, with 20 bases remaining between them. The CDR3 is 15 amino acids. From germline, CDR1 is SGHTA and CDR2 FQGNSA. This CDR3 reads CASSPAGGLRGTQYF. The CDR3, as DNA: TGTGCCAGCAGCCCGGCAGGGGGGCTGAGGGGTACGCAGTATTTT.

The chain's CDR3 is CASSLPPLPGQNQPQHF. CDR3 DNA: TGTGCCAGCAGCTTGCCCCCCCTACCGGGACAGAATCAGCCCCAGCATTTT. The chain links TRBV7-9 to TRBJ1-5; 7 nucleotides agree with TRBD1. The CDR3 has 17 residues. The germline gives CDR1 SEHNR, CDR2 FQNEAQ (reference sequence). Trimming cost V 3 bases and J 4 bases; bases outside gene matches: 12.

The rearrangement links TRBV24-1 to TRBJ2-3; 7 bases fit TRBD2. CDR1 is KGHDR and CDR2 is SFDVKD in the germline V gene. The CDR3 is 15 residues long. V lost 3 bases to trimming and J lost 2 bases; unmatched junction nucleotides: 4. The DNA for the CDR3 is TGTGCCACCAGTGATCGGACTAGATCCACAGATACGCAGTATTTT. Translated: CATSDRTRSTDTQYF.

The chain is built from TRBV7-6 and TRBJ2-1; 7 nucleotides agree with TRBD2. Germline CDR1 SGHVS, CDR2 FNYEAQ. The CDR3 sequence is 19 residues long. With V trimmed by 4 bases and J by 0 bases, 15 bases remained unmatched. The DNA for the CDR3 is TGTGCCAGCAGCTCTTTTCTGGCGGGAGACCTCAGCTCCTACAATGAGCAGTTCTTC. This codes for CASSSFLAGDLSSYNEQFF.

This clonotype was seen more than once but under ten times. This chain connects TRBV4-3 to TRBJ2-3; D uncertain. Germline-derived CDR1 and CDR2 are LGHNA and YSLEER. Trimming took off 0 bases at V and 0 bases at J, with 7 bases between the two ends. This CDR3 comprises 15 residues. DNA for the CDR3: TGCGCCAGCAGCCAAGATTTGGCTAGCACAGATACGCAGTATTTT. Protein sequence: CASSQDLASTDTQYF.

This chain joins TRBV6-2 or TRBV6-3 and TRBJ2-7, with D uncertain. Trimming stripped 2 bases from V and 7 bases from J, with 12 bases between. The CDR3 length is 13 residues. Germline-derived CDR1 and CDR2 are MNHEY and SVGEGT. CDR3 nucleotide sequence: TGTGCCAGCAGTTACCAACGGGTTGGGGAGCAGTACTTC. Translated: CASSYQRVGEQYF.

Many counts were recorded for this clonotype. The chain has TRBV5-1 and TRBJ1-6; TRBD1 agrees at 8 bases. Germline-derived CDR1 and CDR2 are SGHRS and YFSETQ. The CDR3 spans 15 residues. Unmatched junction bases numbered 4, after V lost 0 bases and J lost 8 bases. This chain's CDR3 is CASSLGQGSDSPLHF. CDR3 nucleotide sequence: TGCGCCAGCAGCTTGGGACAGGGGTCGGATTCACCCCTCCACTTT.

The chain recombines TRBV7-2 with TRBJ2-5; D call uncertain. The germline gives CDR1 SGHTA, CDR2 FQGNSA. This CDR3 is 13 amino acids long. Trimming removed 1 base from V and 8 bases from J, with 11 bases in between. The CDR3 DNA reads TGTGCCAGCAGCTTAGTCTTGGGTTTTACCCAGTACTTC. This encodes CASSLVLGFTQYF.

The chain has TRBV9 and TRBJ1-1; D is undetermined. Germline values: CDR1 SGDLS, CDR2 YYNGEE. The CDR3 is 14 amino acids. V lost 4 bases to trimming and J lost 0 bases, with 10 bases between them. This CDR3 reads CASSPAAMNTEAFF. The CDR3 DNA follows: TGTGCCAGCAGCCCAGCAGCAATGAACACTGAAGCTTTCTTT.

This clonotype has more than one count but fewer than ten. The V call is TRBV18, the J call TRBJ1-5, with D perhaps matching TRBD1 (6 bases). This CDR3 has 15 amino acids. Trimming pared 2 bases from V and 7 bases from J, leaving 15 bases between. Germline loops: CDR1 KGHSH, CDR2 LQKENI. This chain's CDR3 is CASSPGTGLFQPQHF. DNA for the CDR3: TGTGCCAGCTCACCAGGAACAGGGTTGTTCCAGCCCCAGCATTTT.

V gene TRBV29-1 combines with J gene TRBJ1-3, with no clear D. The ends were cut back, 7 bases at V and 3 bases at J, with 13 bases in the middle. The CDR3 extends over 13 amino acids. Germline V lookup: CDR1 SQVTM, CDR2 ANQGSEA. CDR3 sequence: CSGHLAGGNTIYF. CDR3 coding DNA: TGCAGCGGACACCTAGCTGGTGGAAACACCATATATTTT.

This clonotype was observed a handful of times. CDR3 protein: CASSPFGQRGETQYF. CDR3 bases: TGTGCCAGCTCACCCTTTGGACAGCGAGGAGAGACCCAGTACTTC. The chain combines TRBV18 with TRBJ2-5; D may be TRBD1 (6 bases). The V gene lost 3 bases and the J gene lost 4 bases, with 15 bases spanning the gap. The CDR3 covers 15 residues. Germline V gene sequence: CDR1 KGHSH, CDR2 LQKENI.

The chain uses TRBV6-5 and TRBJ2-4; TRBD1 aligns across 8 bases. The V segment lost 5 bases and the J segment 9 bases; nucleotides outside the gene matches: 12. Germline CDR1 and CDR2: MNHEY and SVGAGI. The CDR3 is made up of 15 amino acids. The CDR3 sequence is CASSPTPTGVGIQYF. CDR3 nucleotide sequence: TGTGCCAGCAGTCCTACACCGACAGGGGTGGGCATTCAGTACTTC.

The V and J genes are TRBV14 and TRBJ1-6; no clear D gene. Deletions cut 5 bases from V and 4 bases from J, with 6 bases between. Germline V gene data show CDR1 as SGHDN and CDR2 as FVKESK. This CDR3 is built from 13 residues. The CDR3 protein is CASSDQYNSPLHF. DNA of the CDR3: TGTGCCAGCAGCGACCAATATAATTCACCCCTCCACTTT.

The chain links TRBV5-4 to TRBJ2-7; D might be TRBD2 (6 bases). V lost 5 bases and J 4 bases, leaving 16 bases between the germline ends. CDR3 size: 14 residues. Germline CDR1 is SGHNT and CDR2 is YYREEE (reference sequence). In DNA, the CDR3 is TGTGCCAGCAGTGGACGGCGGGGTGTTTACGAGCAGTACTTC. Protein: CASSGRRGVYEQYF.

At least ten counts were recorded for this clonotype. V and J are TRBV12-3 or TRBV12-4 and TRBJ2-1; no clear D gene. This CDR3 region has 11 residues. V was cut by 2 bases and J by 14 bases, with 10 bases left in between. The chain's CDR3 is CASSLNRREFF. CDR3 bases: TGTGCCAGCAGTTTAAATCGAAGGGAGTTCTTC.

This chain links TRBV7-9 with TRBJ2-2, with D possibly matching TRBD2 (5 bases). CDR1 is SEHNR and CDR2 is FQNEAQ in the germline V gene (reference sequence). CDR3 size: 16 residues. V dropped 5 bases and J dropped 2 bases, with 15 bases sitting between them. The CDR3, as DNA: TGTGCCAGCAGCCCTAGTGGAGGAATAAACACCGGGGAGCTGTTTTTT. This sequence encodes CASSPSGGINTGELFF.

The chain has TRBV6-6 and TRBJ1-1, with D possibly matching TRBD1 (6 bases). The CDR3 runs to 16 residues. Germline lookup yields CDR1 MNHNY and CDR2 SVGAGI (reference sequence). V lost 6 bases and J 3 bases, leaving 20 bases between the germline ends. In DNA, the CDR3 is TGTGCCAGCAGACCCGATTCGGGGGGGCTGGACACTGAAGCTTTCTTT. It translates to CASRPDSGGLDTEAFF.

The chain joins TRBV11-3 to TRBJ2-3, with 7 bases identical to TRBD1. With 5 bases clipped from V and 6 bases from J, the junction kept 2 bases outside the gene matches. Germline V gene sequence: CDR1 SGHNT, CDR2 YENEEA. CDR3 length: 12 amino acids. CDR3 coding DNA: TGTGCCAGCAGCCAGGGGGACGATACGCAGTATTTT. Amino acids: CASSQGDDTQYF.

This sequence joins TRBV3-1 and TRBJ2-7; D not certain. The germline gives CDR1 LGHDT, CDR2 YNNKEL (reference sequence). The CDR3 consists of 14 residues. Trimming stripped 2 bases from V and 0 bases from J, with 8 bases between. DNA of the CDR3: TGTGCCAGCAGCCAATCGCCATTCTCCTACGAGCAGTACTTC. It codes for CASSQSPFSYEQYF.

There are many counts of this clonotype. The chain is built from TRBV28 and TRBJ1-2; 9 bases agree with TRBD1. Germline V gives CDR1 MDHEN, CDR2 SYDVKM. The CDR3 is 16 amino acids. J was trimmed by 3 bases and V by 7 bases; bases with no gene match: 12. The CDR3 loop is CASTTPDRGRYYGYTF. CDR3 sequence (DNA): TGTGCCAGCACTACTCCGGACAGGGGTCGGTACTATGGCTACACCTTC.

CDR3 bases: TGTGCCAGCAGCTTACGGTCGGGTAACCAAGAGACCCAGTACTTC. Translation gives CASSLRSGNQETQYF. The rearrangement joins TRBV12-3 or TRBV12-4 to TRBJ2-5; the D is unclear. The ends were cut back, 6 bases at V and 0 bases at J, with 14 bases in the middle. The CDR3 totals 15 residues.

This chain connects TRBV10-3 to TRBJ2-3; perhaps TRBD2 as D (7 bases). Germline CDR1 ENHRY, CDR2 SYGVKD. This CDR3 region has 13 residues. V lost 11 bases, J lost 5 bases, and 17 bases lay in between. The CDR3 DNA reads as TGTGCCTCAGTAGGCGGGGGCGGAGATACGCAGTATTTT. As protein: CASVGGGGDTQYF.

This clonotype was counted many times. The chain joins TRBV19 to TRBJ2-1; possibly TRBD2 for D (6 bases). Trimming took 5 bases from V and 3 from J, leaving 17 bases between them. Germline V gene data show CDR1 as LNHDA and CDR2 as SQIVND (reference sequence). This CDR3 region has 16 residues. CDR3 sequence: CASSSPRRAGYNEQFF. The CDR3 DNA follows: TGTGCCAGTAGTTCCCCCCGGAGGGCGGGCTACAATGAGCAGTTCTTC.

The V gene is TRBV10-3, the J gene TRBJ1-2; D is undetermined. This CDR3 has 14 residues. Germline CDR1 reads ENHRY; CDR2 reads SYGVKD. The germline V and J ends were trimmed by 0 bases and 3 bases, with 8 bases remaining between them. The CDR3 is CAISESTGYYGYTF. CDR3 coding DNA: TGTGCCATCAGTGAGTCGACGGGCTACTATGGCTACACCTTC.